The T cell receptor (beta chain) described here comes from a study of blood T cell repertoires in COVID-19. Clinical history reported by participants formed the basis on which cohorts were assigned. Recovered status applied to Cohort 3 donors who had two consecutive negative PCRs. It also applied to those with clearance or with symptom resolution. Regarding this clone: This CDR3 is also generated by other DNA sequences in the sample.

Clones were sequenced by immunoSEQ multiplex PCR, and TCRdb holds only the in-frame ones, with some missing. Of a few hundred thousand clones in the sample, less than 95% were seen once. The receptor was derived from a man between 18 and 35 years old who had recovered from COVID-19. Material: PBMCs or T cells enriched from blood (not recorded which).

DNA of the CDR3: TGCGCCAGCAGCTTGGGGCAGGGTTCCTACGAGCAGTACTTC. As protein: CASSLGQGSYEQYF. The J gene is TRBJ2-7, the V gene TRBV5-1, with D perhaps matching TRBD1 (5 bases). Trimming shortened V by 0 bases and J by 1 base, and 8 bases separated the two germline ends. Germline-derived CDR1 and CDR2 are SGHRS and YFSETQ. The CDR3 has 14 amino acids. The full variable domain, in which reference TRBV5-1 and TRBJ2-7 provide the parts outside the CDR3, is KAGVTQTPRYLIKTRGQQVTLSCSPISGHRSVSWYQQTPGQGLQFLFEYFSETQRNKGNFPGRFSGRQFSNSRSEMNVSTLELGDSALYLCASSLGQGSYEQYFGPGTRLTVT.